This passage covers 19 T cell receptor beta chains from one sample sequenced in a study of blood T cell repertoires in COVID-19. The protocol was immunoSEQ multiplex PCR, while the TCRdb copy is restricted to in-frame clones and leaves out a portion. The sample has 30,000 to 40,000 clones, about nine tenths seen once. The sample comprised peripheral blood. The receptors were sampled from a man aged 60 to 75 with acute or convalescent COVID-19.

The V call is TRBV19, the J call TRBJ2-2, with TRBD2 as a possible D gene (5 bases). The CDR3 runs to 10 residues. Germline V gene lookup returns CDR1 LNHDA and CDR2 SQIVND (reference sequence). V gave up 8 bases and J gave up 8 bases, with 6 bases separating them. The chain's CDR3 is CASSGGELFF. The CDR3 DNA reads TGTGCCAGTTCGGGGGGGGAGCTGTTTTTT.

V and J are TRBV5-1 and TRBJ1-3, with 7 bases identical to TRBD1. J was trimmed by 2 bases and V by 0 bases; bases with no gene match: 5. This CDR3 contains 16 residues. Germline V gene sequence: CDR1 SGHRS, CDR2 YFSETQ. Here the CDR3 DNA reads TGCGCCAGCAGCTTGGGGGGGACAGCCGCTGGAAACACCATATATTTT. It codes for CASSLGGTAAGNTIYF. The full variable domain, its missing parts supplied by reference TRBV5-1 and TRBJ1-3, is KAGVTQTPRYLIKTRGQQVTLSCSPISGHRSVSWYQQTPGQGLQFLFEYFSETQRNKGNFPGRFSGRQFSNSRSEMNVSTLELGDSALYLCASSLGGTAAGNTIYFGEGSWLTVV.

This CDR3 reads CASSDQGNSPLHF. The CDR3 bases are TGTGCCAGCAGTGACCAGGGGAATTCACCCCTCCACTTT. The chain recombines TRBV2 with TRBJ1-6; tentatively, D is TRBD1 (6 bases). CDR1 and CDR2 (germline): SNHLY, FYNNEI. The V end lost 3 bases, the J end lost 7 bases, and 7 bases lay between the germline ends. The CDR3 is 13 amino acids. The variable domain in full, completed from reference TRBV2 and TRBJ1-6, reads EPEVTQTPSHQVTQMGQEVILRCVPISNHLYFYWYRQILGQKVEFLVSFYNNEISEKSEIFDDQFSVERPDGSNFTLKIRSTKLEDSAMYFCASSDQGNSPLHFGNGTRLTVT.

The chain joins TRBV28 to TRBJ1-4; weak D call: TRBD1 (5 bases). The CDR3 runs 15 residues. V was trimmed by 7 bases and J by 3 bases, leaving 15 bases between them. Germline lookup yields CDR1 MDHEN and CDR2 SYDVKM. The CDR3 DNA follows: TGTGCCAGCACCCCACGGGGGGGGGCTAATGAAAAACTGTTTTTT. It is translated as CASTPRGGANEKLFF.

V gene TRBV19 combines with J gene TRBJ1-1, with D uncertain. The CDR3 contains 15 residues. CDR1 and CDR2 from the germline V gene are LNHDA and SQIVND (reference sequence). Trimming took 7 bases from V and 1 from J, leaving 16 bases between them. The CDR3 DNA reads TGTGCCAGTAAAAGAGGAGCCCACCAGAACACTGAAGCTTTCTTT. This codes for CASKRGAHQNTEAFF.

The V call is TRBV15, the J call TRBJ2-5; 7 bases line up with TRBD2. V gave up 0 bases and J gave up 2 bases; unmatched junction bases: 6. The germline V gene has CDR1 LNHNV and CDR2 YYDKDF (reference sequence). This CDR3 is 16 amino acids long. CDR3: CATSRDHLAEQETQYF. CDR3 DNA sequence: TGTGCCACCAGCAGAGATCACCTAGCGGAGCAAGAGACCCAGTACTTC.

The chain couples TRBV10-2 to TRBJ2-1; D remains ambiguous. The CDR3 consists of 15 residues. Looked up from germline, CDR1 is WSHSY and CDR2 is SAAADI. V lost 5 bases, J lost 0 bases, and 11 bases lay in between. This CDR3 reads CASSFQESSYNEQFF. The CDR3 nucleotides are TGCGCCAGCAGTTTCCAGGAAAGCTCCTACAATGAGCAGTTCTTC.

This sequence joins TRBV5-1 and TRBJ2-5, with D maybe TRBD2 (6 bases). CDR3 size: 16 residues. In germline, CDR1 is SGHRS, CDR2 YFSETQ. Trimming left V 4 bases short and J 5 bases short, with 21 bases between. CDR3 amino acids: CASSAGGGFDMETQYF. Here the CDR3 DNA reads TGCGCCAGCAGCGCCGGGGGAGGATTTGACATGGAGACCCAGTACTTC.

The chain recombines TRBV6-5 with TRBJ2-1; 9 positions agree with TRBD2. V lost 2 bases and J lost 2; bases outside the gene matches: 1. Germline-derived CDR1 and CDR2 are MNHEY and SVGAGI. This CDR3 is 15 amino acids long. The CDR3 DNA reads as TGTGCCAGCAGTTACGTAGCGGGAGCCTACAATGAGCAGTTCTTC. It is translated as CASSYVAGAYNEQFF.

The V call is TRBV28, the J call TRBJ1-1, with 9 positions matching TRBD1. Trimming at V came to 6 bases and at J to 4 bases, leaving 9 bases not matched to a gene. The length of the CDR3 is 15 residues. Germline CDR1 and CDR2: MDHEN and SYDVKM. Written as DNA, the CDR3 is TGTGCCAGCAGCTCCAATGACAGGGGGGCCACTGAAGCTTTCTTT. Translated, it gives CASSSNDRGATEAFF.

This clone was seen only a few times. V and J are TRBV2 and TRBJ1-2, with 7 bases that match TRBD1. CDR1 and CDR2 from the germline V gene are SNHLY and FYNNEI. The V segment lost 6 bases and the J segment 0 bases; nucleotides outside the gene matches: 10. The CDR3 has 16 residues. The CDR3 region has the DNA TGTGCCAGCAGCCCCATCAGGGGGAAAGCTAACTATGGCTACACCTTC. Translation: CASSPIRGKANYGYTF.

Only one count was recorded for this clone. The CDR3 sequence is CASSVGRWRDDNSPLHF. In nucleotides, the CDR3 is TGTGCCAGCAGCGTAGGACGGTGGAGGGATGACAATTCACCCCTCCACTTT. V is TRBV9 and J is TRBJ1-6; D unresolved. The V and J ends lost 0 bases and 7 bases respectively, with 17 bases between them. The length of the CDR3 is 17 residues. Germline V gives CDR1 SGDLS, CDR2 YYNGEE.

CDR3 DNA: TGTGCCAGCAGCCGGAACAGCGGGAGCGGGGGTGAGGGGCAGTATTTT. This translates into CASSRNSGSGGEGQYF. The rearrangement joins TRBV7-8 to TRBJ2-3, with 8 nucleotides matching TRBD2. Germline CDR1 is SGHVS and CDR2 is FQNEAQ. The CDR3 totals 16 residues. Trimming removed 5 bases from V and 11 bases from J; junction bases left unmatched: 18.

The chain combines TRBV27 with TRBJ1-2; possibly TRBD1 for D (6 bases). With 2 bases removed from V and 7 bases from J, the gap between germline ends came to 14 bases. The CDR3 sequence is 14 residues long. The germline V gene encodes CDR1 MNHEY and CDR2 SMNVEV (reference sequence). This CDR3 reads CASSLVQGRSGYTF. The DNA of the CDR3 is TGTGCCAGCAGTTTAGTACAGGGAAGATCTGGCTACACCTTC.

Only one count was recorded for this clone. J is TRBJ2-3 and V is TRBV24-1; D perhaps matches TRBD2 (5 bases). V lost 1 base and J 3 bases, leaving 10 bases between the germline ends. Per the germline V gene, CDR1 is KGHDR and CDR2 is SFDVKD. This CDR3 is 15 amino acids long. The CDR3 nucleotides read TGTGCCACCAGTGATTTAGCGGAGGAGACAGATACGCAGTATTTT. This gives the protein CATSDLAEETDTQYF.

The chain carries TRBV28 and TRBJ1-2; the D gene is possibly TRBD1 (6 bases). The CDR3 loop spans 16 amino acids. Between the trimmed V and J ends, which lost 5 bases and 8 bases, there was a span of 24 bases. Germline loops: CDR1 MDHEN, CDR2 SYDVKM. The CDR3 region is CASSPPLEGGSGGYTF. The CDR3 DNA reads as TGTGCCAGCAGTCCACCCCTTGAAGGGGGATCGGGAGGCTACACCTTC.

V is TRBV6-6 and J is TRBJ2-1; D may be TRBD2 (5 bases). The CDR3 spans 14 residues. Trimming stripped 0 bases from V and 4 bases from J, with 7 bases between. Germline CDR1 and CDR2: MNHNY and SVGAGI (reference sequence). The CDR3 loop reads CASSYSRVYNEQFF. The CDR3 nucleotides read TGTGCCAGCAGTTACTCGCGGGTGTACAATGAGCAGTTCTTC.

The chain is built from TRBV11-3 and TRBJ1-2, with 9 positions matching TRBD1. The CDR3 contains 15 residues. The V gene's germline CDR1 is SGHNT and CDR2 YENEEA. With V trimmed by 3 bases and J by 4 bases, 6 bases remained unmatched. CDR3 region: CASSLRDREGYGYTF. The CDR3 nucleotides are TGTGCCAGCAGCTTGCGGGACAGGGAAGGCTATGGCTACACCTTC.

This sequence joins TRBV28 and TRBJ1-5; D uncertain. Germline CDR1 reads MDHEN; CDR2 reads SYDVKM. CDR3 length: 17 residues. V gave up 2 bases and J gave up 5 bases, with 19 bases separating them. The CDR3 region is CASSLNRIGRRDQPQHF. CDR3 nucleotide sequence: TGTGCCAGCAGTTTAAACCGCATAGGACGGAGGGATCAGCCCCAGCATTTT.